The 30 T cell receptor beta chains below were found in one sample sequenced in a study of beta chain features in type 1 diabetes. Study results and caveats: When Type 1 diabetes patients were examined, their TCRB CDR3s proved moderately but significantly shorter in all four CD4+ subsets.

Sequenced material consisted of expressed TCRB transcripts (all of the isolated RNA was reverse transcribed). Repertoires were generated with immunoSEQ multiplex PCR, while TCRdb's copy carries only in-frame clones and drops some. Seen here are a few hundred thousand clones, around 22% observed once, and the top ten hold about 0.012%. These TCRs are of unknown antigen specificity. Sequenced sample: naive CD4+ T cells from blood. The receptors stem from a woman under 40 with type 1 diabetes.

The J gene is TRBJ2-5, the V gene TRBV28; 8 positions agree with TRBD1. This CDR3 has 15 residues. Trimming removed 4 bases from V and 5 bases from J; junction bases left unmatched: 9. Germline V gene sequence: CDR1 MDHEN, CDR2 SYDVKM. The CDR3 DNA follows: TGTGCCAGCAGTTCCAGACAGGGGCCGAGGGAGACCCAGTACTTC. It translates to CASSSRQGPRETQYF. Together with reference TRBV28 and TRBJ2-5, the CDR3 gives the full variable domain: DVKVTQSSRYLVKRTGEKVFLECVQDMDHENMFWYRQDPGLGLRLIYFSYDVKMKEKGDIPEGYSVSREKKERFSLILESASTNQTSMYLCASSSRQGPRETQYFGPGTRLLVL.

This clone has just a few counts. V gene TRBV11-2 combines with J gene TRBJ2-1; D possibly corresponds to TRBD2 (5 bases). CDR1 SGHAT and CDR2 FQNNGV come from the germline V gene. This CDR3 spans 15 amino acids. Between the trimmed V and J ends, which lost 2 bases and 4 bases, there was a span of 12 bases. DNA of the CDR3: TGTGCCAGCAGCTTAACGGACTTACAGTACAATGAGCAGTTCTTC. As protein: CASSLTDLQYNEQFF.

The chain combines TRBV28 with TRBJ1-1, with 10 bases that match TRBD1. After removal of 7 bases from V and 4 bases from J, the junction contained 6 bases not matched to a gene. Germline values: CDR1 MDHEN, CDR2 SYDVKM. This CDR3 has 14 amino acids. This CDR3 reads CASTGGQGGTEAFF. The CDR3 nucleotides read TGTGCCAGCACTGGCGGACAGGGGGGCACTGAAGCTTTCTTT.

The chain joins TRBV6-5 to TRBJ2-5; 7 bases map to TRBD1. The germline gives CDR1 MNHEY, CDR2 SVGAGI. The CDR3 sequence is 13 residues long. Trimming took 2 bases from V and 5 from J; bases not matched to a gene: 2. The CDR3 nucleotides are TGTGCCAGCAGTTACGACAGGGACGAGACCCAGTACTTC. It is translated as CASSYDRDETQYF.

This clone has more than one count but fewer than ten. The V and J genes are TRBV29-1 and TRBJ2-7; 8 bases are shared with TRBD2. CDR1 is SQVTM and CDR2 is ANQGSEA in the germline V gene. V shed 7 bases and J 2 bases; nucleotides not matched to a gene: 19. The CDR3 runs 17 residues. CDR3 in DNA: TGCAGCGCCCGACAGGTTGGGACCGGGACTAGAACCTACGAGCAGTACTTC. This sequence encodes CSARQVGTGTRTYEQYF.

This clone has just a few counts. The V gene is TRBV5-1, the J gene TRBJ1-1; D is perhaps TRBD1 (5 bases). The V gene's germline CDR1 is SGHRS and CDR2 YFSETQ. V lost 9 bases and J 1 base, leaving 10 bases between the germline ends. The CDR3 is made up of 12 amino acids. CDR3 sequence reads: CATRAGNTEAFF. The CDR3 DNA reads TGCGCCACCAGGGCGGGGAACACTGAAGCTTTCTTT.

This clone was counted only a few times. V usage is TRBV30 and J usage is TRBJ1-2; 7 bases line up with TRBD1. Trimming at V came to 2 bases and at J to 8 bases, leaving 8 bases not matched to a gene. In germline, CDR1 is GTSNPN, CDR2 SVGIG (reference sequence). CDR3 length: 13 residues. The CDR3 reads CAWSPTGMWGYTF. CDR3 DNA: TGTGCCTGGAGTCCGACAGGGATGTGGGGCTACACCTTC. The full variable domain, with the rest looked up from reference TRBV30 and TRBJ1-2, is SQTIHQWPATLVQPVGSPLSLECTVEGTSNPNLYWYRQAAGRGLQLLFYSVGIGQISSEVPQNLSASRPQDRQFILSSKKLLLSDSGFYLCAWSPTGMWGYTFGSGTRLTVV.

The rearrangement uses TRBV15 and TRBJ2-1; D is perhaps TRBD1 (5 bases). Trimming shortened V by 1 base and J by 3 bases, and 13 bases separated the two germline ends. In germline, CDR1 is LNHNV, CDR2 YYDKDF (reference sequence). The CDR3 consists of 16 residues. Here the CDR3 reads CATSRARQRGYNEQFF. The CDR3 DNA reads TGTGCCACCAGCAGAGCGCGGCAAAGGGGCTACAATGAGCAGTTCTTC.

This clone has only a few counts. J is TRBJ1-1 and V is TRBV19; D remains ambiguous. The CDR3 length is 11 residues. CDR1 LNHDA and CDR2 SQIVND come from the germline V gene (reference sequence). Trimming cost V 5 bases and J 8 bases, with 9 bases left between them. CDR3 protein: CASSSTLEAFF. The CDR3 DNA follows: TGTGCCAGTAGTTCTACCCTGGAAGCTTTCTTT.

The chain carries TRBV29-1 and TRBJ1-1; the match to TRBD1 covers 10 bases. Per germline, CDR1 SQVTM and CDR2 ANQGSEA. The CDR3 sequence is 14 residues long. J was trimmed by 5 bases and V by 5 bases; bases with no gene match: 8. The CDR3 DNA sequence: TGCAGCGTTAGCCGGGACAGGGGATGGACTGAAGCTTTCTTT. It yields the protein CSVSRDRGWTEAFF.

The chain couples TRBV10-3 to TRBJ1-5, with 7 bases identical to TRBD1. CDR1 is ENHRY and CDR2 is SYGVKD in the germline V gene. The ends lost 6 bases at V and 2 bases at J; junction bases unmatched: 4. This CDR3 contains 14 residues. The CDR3: CAISGDSGNQPQHF. The CDR3 nucleotides read TGTGCCATCAGCGGGGACAGCGGCAATCAGCCCCAGCATTTT.

In nucleotides, the CDR3 is TGTGCCAGCAGCCCTCGACAGATTAATGAAAAACTGTTTTTT. Its protein product is CASSPRQINEKLFF. The chain uses TRBV4-2 and TRBJ1-4; weak D call: TRBD1 (5 bases). The CDR3 covers 14 residues. V was trimmed by 4 bases and J by 4 bases, leaving 10 bases between them. Germline-derived CDR1 and CDR2 are LGHNA and YNFKEQ.

The sample holds a few counts of this clone. This chain links TRBV5-1 with TRBJ2-5, with D possibly being TRBD1 (5 bases). Looked up from germline, CDR1 is SGHRS and CDR2 is YFSETQ. CDR3 length equals 15 residues. Between the trimmed V and J ends, which lost 0 bases and 3 bases, there was a span of 12 bases. The CDR3 spells CASSLAHRPEETQYF. DNA of the CDR3: TGCGCCAGCAGCTTGGCCCACAGGCCCGAAGAGACCCAGTACTTC.

This clone was picked up a small number of times. The J gene is TRBJ2-7, the V gene TRBV4-1; 7 bases are shared with TRBD1. With 0 bases clipped from V and 4 bases from J, the junction kept 6 bases outside the gene matches. CDR1 is MGHRA and CDR2 is YSYEKL in the germline V gene. The CDR3 loop spans 15 amino acids. CDR3 protein: CASSQDPGQNYEQYF. The CDR3 nucleotides are TGCGCCAGCAGCCAAGATCCGGGACAGAATTACGAGCAGTACTTC.

The chain has TRBV18 and TRBJ1-2, with D possibly matching TRBD1 (6 bases). Germline V gene sequence: CDR1 KGHSH, CDR2 LQKENI. V was cut by 6 bases and J by 4 bases, with 18 bases left in between. This CDR3 contains 15 residues. This CDR3 reads CASSRTDQSVYGYTF. In DNA form, the CDR3 reads TGTGCCAGCTCGCGGACAGACCAAAGCGTCTATGGCTACACCTTC.

The chain joins TRBV7-8 to TRBJ2-7, with 9 bases identical to TRBD1. CDR1 is SGHVS, CDR2 FQNEAQ, per germline. With 4 bases clipped from V and 0 bases from J, the junction kept 10 bases outside the gene matches. CDR3 length: 17 residues. DNA of the CDR3: TGTGCCAGCAGCTCACCGCCGGGACAGGGAATCTCCTACGAGCAGTACTTC. Translation: CASSSPPGQGISYEQYF.

This clone has only a few counts. V gene TRBV4-1 combines with J gene TRBJ2-7; 10 bases line up with TRBD2. This CDR3 contains 17 residues. From germline, CDR1 is MGHRA and CDR2 YSYEKL. V lost 1 base, J lost 0 bases, and 6 bases stayed unmatched. CDR3 in amino acids: CASSQALAGDLSYEQYF. CDR3 sequence (DNA): TGCGCCAGCAGCCAAGCGCTAGCGGGAGACCTCTCCTACGAGCAGTACTTC.

This chain connects TRBV5-4 to TRBJ2-7; TRBD2 matches at 12 bases. Unmatched junction bases numbered 6, after V lost 5 bases and J lost 3 bases. This CDR3 contains 15 residues. Germline V gene data show CDR1 as SGHNT and CDR2 as YYREEE (reference sequence). Written as DNA, the CDR3 is TGTGCCAGCAGTAAGACTAGCGGGAGTTTCTACGAGCAGTACTTC. Amino acids: CASSKTSGSFYEQYF.

J is TRBJ2-7 and V is TRBV5-4; tentative D call: TRBD2 (7 bases). Germline loops: CDR1 SGHNT, CDR2 YYREEE (reference sequence). This CDR3 comprises 15 residues. V lost 2 bases and J 5 bases, leaving 17 bases between the germline ends. The CDR3 nucleotides read TGTGCCAGCAGCTTCGGGGGAGGGGGGGACGACGAGCAGTACTTC. Its protein product is CASSFGGGGDDEQYF.

This clone has only a few counts. CDR3 bases: TGTGCCAGCAGTTGGGCTTGGGGGGAGAGCTATGGCTACACCTTC. Its protein is CASSWAWGESYGYTF. The gene calls are TRBV6-5 and TRBJ1-2; D is possibly TRBD1 (5 bases). Germline CDR1 MNHEY, CDR2 SVGAGI. The CDR3 covers 15 residues. V lost 4 bases, J lost 4 bases, and 16 bases lay in between.

This clone occurred a few times. V is TRBV10-3 and J is TRBJ2-7; TRBD1 matches at 9 bases. CDR3 length: 12 residues. CDR1 is ENHRY and CDR2 is SYGVKD in the germline V gene. The ends lost 6 bases at V and 5 bases at J; junction bases unmatched: 2. The CDR3 bases are TGTGCCATCAGGGGACAGGGTAACGAGCAGTACTTC. This encodes CAIRGQGNEQYF.

This clone was counted only a few times. The V and J genes are TRBV7-3 and TRBJ2-7; TRBD2 might be the D (5 bases). Trimming took off 4 bases at V and 6 bases at J, with 16 bases between the two ends. This CDR3 spans 14 amino acids. Per germline, CDR1 SGHTA and CDR2 FQGTGA. The CDR3 sequence is CASSWGTRGSEQYF. CDR3 DNA: TGTGCCAGCAGCTGGGGTACCCGGGGAAGCGAGCAGTACTTC.

This clone was counted only a few times. The gene calls are TRBV25-1 and TRBJ2-5; D gene unclear. There are 14 residues in the CDR3. Germline V gene data show CDR1 as MGHDK and CDR2 as SYGVNS. The germline V and J ends were trimmed by 7 bases and 1 base, with 13 bases remaining between them. The CDR3, as DNA: TGTGCCAGCACCCCGGGTGGCGGCCAAGAGACCCAGTACTTC. This sequence encodes CASTPGGGQETQYF.

This clone was detected a few times. V usage is TRBV7-9 and J usage is TRBJ2-1, with 7 positions matching TRBD2. This CDR3 has 15 amino acids. Trimming at V came to 5 bases and at J to 8 bases, leaving 12 bases not matched to a gene. Germline-derived CDR1 and CDR2 are SEHNR and FQNEAQ (reference sequence). This CDR3 is CASSTPDGAGDEQFF. DNA for the CDR3: TGTGCCAGCAGCACCCCCGACGGTGCGGGGGATGAGCAGTTCTTC.

This clone appeared a few times. The gene calls are TRBV19 and TRBJ2-2; TRBD1 is a possible D gene (5 bases). The CDR3 is 15 amino acids. Germline V gives CDR1 LNHDA, CDR2 SQIVND (reference sequence). The V gene lost 1 base and the J gene lost 3 bases, with 9 bases spanning the gap. CDR3 residues: CASSIGQGYTGELFF. The CDR3 DNA is TGTGCCAGTAGTATAGGGCAGGGCTACACCGGGGAGCTGTTTTTT.

The chain carries TRBV29-1 and TRBJ1-1, with D unresolved. Germline V CDR1 and CDR2: SQVTM, ANQGSEA. Trimming took 7 bases from V and 3 from J, leaving 15 bases between them. This CDR3 has 13 residues. The CDR3: CSAGLSVDTEAFF. The CDR3 region has the DNA TGCAGCGCCGGACTTAGCGTGGACACTGAAGCTTTCTTT.

This clone was picked up a small number of times. This chain connects TRBV29-1 to TRBJ2-5; 7 bases align to TRBD2. Per germline, CDR1 SQVTM and CDR2 ANQGSEA. J gave up 1 base and V 6 bases, and 5 bases lay outside the gene matches. CDR3 length: 13 amino acids. CDR3 in amino acids: CSVSIAGQETQYF. The CDR3 nucleotides are TGCAGCGTATCGATAGCGGGCCAAGAGACCCAGTACTTC.

This clone showed up just a few times. The genes are TRBV27 and TRBJ2-1; a possible D gene is TRBD2 (6 bases). The CDR3 spans 13 residues. Between the trimmed V and J ends, which lost 10 bases and 0 bases, there was a span of 10 bases. Germline CDR1 is MNHEY and CDR2 is SMNVEV (reference sequence). CDR3 coding DNA: TGTGCCACAGGGAGGAGCTCCTACAATGAGCAGTTCTTC. It specifies CATGRSSYNEQFF.

This rearrangement joins TRBV27 to TRBJ1-1; 7 nucleotides agree with TRBD1. Germline V CDR1 and CDR2: MNHEY, SMNVEV (reference sequence). The trim removed 1 base at V and 4 bases at J, leaving 6 bases unmatched. The CDR3 length is 15 residues. The CDR3 nucleotides are TGTGCCAGCAGTTTATACGCCCAGGGGGGCACTGAAGCTTTCTTT. This codes for CASSLYAQGGTEAFF.

The CDR3 DNA reads TGTGCCAGCAGTAAAATTGTGCAGGAAAACATTCAGTACTTC. Amino acid sequence: CASSKIVQENIQYF. The genes are TRBV6-1 and TRBJ2-4; D remains ambiguous. This CDR3 has 14 residues. The V gene's germline CDR1 is MNHNS and CDR2 SASEGT. With 5 bases removed from V and 5 bases from J, the gap between germline ends came to 13 bases.